These 20 T cell receptor beta chains were sequenced from one sample in a study of shared clonotypes between healthy human individuals. Sequenced by immunoSEQ multiplex PCR; TCRdb stores in-frame clones only, minus some. Altogether about 2 million clones are present, around 96% being singletons, with the ten largest covering less than 1.5%. In the naive CD8 group, cells lacked CD45RO and were positively selected for CCR7, so terminally differentiated effector memory CD45RA+ cells were left out. Specimen: naive CD8+ T cells sorted from blood. These TCRs come from a man between 18 and 35 years old in good health.

This rearrangement joins TRBV7-2 to TRBJ2-4; 13 bases fit TRBD2. Unmatched junction bases numbered 16, after V lost 10 bases and J lost 13 bases. This CDR3 is built from 15 residues. CDR1 and CDR2 (germline): SGHTA, FQGNSA. CDR3 in amino acids: CATEEGTSGMVAQYF. The DNA for the CDR3 is TGTGCCACGGAGGAGGGGACTAGCGGGATGGTCGCCCAGTACTTC. The variable domain in full, completed from reference TRBV7-2 and TRBJ2-4, reads GAGVSQSPSNKVTEKGKDVELRCDPISGHTALYWYRQSLGQGLEFLIYFQGNSAPDKSGLPSDRFSAERTGGSVSTLTIQRTQQEDSAVYLCATEEGTSGMVAQYFGAGTRLSVL.

The chain couples TRBV13 to TRBJ2-7, with 8 bases aligning to TRBD1. Germline loops: CDR1 PRHDT, CDR2 FYEKMQ (reference sequence). The trim removed 5 bases at V and 2 bases at J, leaving 8 bases unmatched. CDR3 length: 15 residues. The CDR3 bases are TGTGCCAGCAGCAGCGCTGGACAGGGAACCTACGAGCAGTACTTC. It encodes CASSSAGQGTYEQYF.

The chain links TRBV28 to TRBJ2-5; no clear D gene. Germline assignment: CDR1 MDHEN and CDR2 SYDVKM. V was shortened by 5 bases and J by 5 bases, with 12 bases between the two germline ends. The CDR3 length is 13 residues. This CDR3 reads CASSIRTQETQYF. CDR3 nucleotides: TGTGCCAGCAGTATAAGGACCCAGGAGACCCAGTACTTC.

The chain combines TRBV6-5 with TRBJ2-1; 10 bases fit TRBD2. This CDR3 is built from 14 residues. After removal of 4 bases from V and 7 bases from J, the junction contained 4 bases not matched to a gene. From germline, CDR1 is MNHEY and CDR2 SVGAGI. In nucleotides, the CDR3 is TGTGCCAGCAGTTCTAGCGGGGGCCGTAATGAGCAGTTCTTC. Protein: CASSSSGGRNEQFF.

Remarks on this clone: This same CDR3 is encoded by further DNA sequences in the sample. J is TRBJ1-5 and V is TRBV30; no definite D call. CDR1 and CDR2 from the germline V gene are GTSNPN and SVGIG (reference sequence). The V end lost 0 bases, the J end lost 3 bases, and 6 bases lay between the germline ends. This CDR3 region has 13 residues. CDR3 loop: CAWSVGDNQPQHF. The CDR3 DNA sequence: TGTGCCTGGAGTGTAGGTGACAATCAGCCCCAGCATTTT.

The chain carries TRBV5-1 and TRBJ2-7, with D perhaps TRBD1 (5 bases). Germline lookup yields CDR1 SGHRS and CDR2 YFSETQ. The CDR3 length is 14 residues. V lost 3 bases and J 2 bases, leaving 12 bases between the germline ends. CDR3 DNA: TGCGCCAGCAGCTCACAGGAAGCGCCCTACGAGCAGTACTTC. Translated: CASSSQEAPYEQYF.

This chain connects TRBV7-9 to TRBJ1-1; 8 nucleotides align to TRBD1. The CDR3 spans 17 residues. V gave up 2 bases and J gave up 3 bases; unmatched junction bases: 11. Germline assignment: CDR1 SEHNR and CDR2 FQNEAQ (reference sequence). The chain's CDR3 is CASSLKPPGQAHTEAFF. The DNA of the CDR3 is TGTGCCAGCAGCTTAAAGCCGCCGGGACAGGCCCACACTGAAGCTTTCTTT.

The rearrangement uses TRBV15 and TRBJ2-7, with D unclear. The germline V gene has CDR1 LNHNV and CDR2 YYDKDF (reference sequence). V dropped 3 bases and J dropped 3 bases, with 6 bases sitting between them. The CDR3 runs to 12 residues. The CDR3 here is CATSSRNYEQYF. CDR3 nucleotides: TGTGCCACCAGCAGTCGGAACTACGAGCAGTACTTC.

In its sample, this clone was seen once. The chain recombines TRBV6-6 with TRBJ2-2; 7 nucleotides agree with TRBD1. Germline CDR1 and CDR2: MNHNY and SVGAGI (reference sequence). After removal of 8 bases from V and 7 bases from J, the junction contained 13 bases not matched to a gene. There are 15 residues in the CDR3. The DNA for the CDR3 is TGTGCCAGCGGCAAGACAGGGTATGGAAGCGGGGAGCTGTTTTTT. It specifies CASGKTGYGSGELFF.

This CDR3 reads CASSQEVPGPSAVANVLTF. The CDR3, as DNA: TGCGCCAGCAGCCAAGAGGTCCCCGGGCCTTCAGCGGTGGCCAACGTCCTGACTTTC. J is TRBJ2-6 and V is TRBV4-1, with D possibly matching TRBD2 (5 bases). Trimming removed 0 bases at V and 6 bases at J, with 21 bases between. The CDR3 extends over 19 amino acids. Germline CDR1 is MGHRA and CDR2 is YSYEKL.

V is TRBV27 and J is TRBJ1-1; D is ambiguous. Deletions cut 2 bases from V and 0 bases from J, with 7 bases between. Germline lookup yields CDR1 MNHEY and CDR2 SMNVEV (reference sequence). This CDR3 has 14 amino acids. CDR3 region: CASSLHSMNTEAFF. The CDR3 DNA sequence: TGTGCCAGCAGTTTACACAGCATGAACACTGAAGCTTTCTTT.

The V gene is TRBV12-5, the J gene TRBJ2-5; no clear D. Looked up from germline, CDR1 is LGHNT and CDR2 is FRNRAP. The CDR3 is 14 amino acids. The V and J ends lost 5 bases and 7 bases respectively, with 17 bases between them. The CDR3 loop is CASGPERPRRTQYF. In nucleotides, the CDR3 is TGTGCTAGTGGTCCAGAAAGGCCGCGGAGGACCCAGTACTTC. The complete variable domain, with remaining parts taken from reference TRBV12-5 and TRBJ2-5, reads DARVTQTPRHKVTEMGQEVTMRCQPILGHNTVFWYRQTMMQGLELLAYFRNRAPLDDSGMPKDRFSAEMPDATLATLKIQPSEPRDSAVYFCASGPERPRRTQYFGPGTRLLVL.

This clone has only one observation. The rearrangement joins TRBV4-1 to TRBJ2-3, with 8 bases that match TRBD2. There are 16 residues in the CDR3. V lost 0 bases to trimming and J lost 0 bases; unmatched junction nucleotides: 2. Germline V CDR1 and CDR2: MGHRA, YSYEKL. CDR3 nucleotides: TGCGCCAGCAGCCAAGACGCTAGCGGGAGCACAGATACGCAGTATTTT. Its protein product is CASSQDASGSTDTQYF.

The CDR3 DNA reads TGTGCCAGCAGCGATCAAGCCATACCCTCAATGAACACTGAAGCTTTCTTT. This encodes CASSDQAIPSMNTEAFF. The chain employs TRBV9 and TRBJ1-1; no reliable D call. The CDR3 consists of 17 residues. The ends were cut back, 3 bases at V and 0 bases at J, with 18 bases in the middle. Germline V CDR1 and CDR2: SGDLS, YYNGEE.

This chain joins TRBV2 and TRBJ1-5, with D maybe TRBD1 (5 bases). The germline gives CDR1 SNHLY, CDR2 FYNNEI. Trimming pared 1 base from V and 5 bases from J, leaving 12 bases between. CDR3 length: 15 amino acids. The CDR3 is CASSEGYGGDQPQHF. The DNA for the CDR3 is TGTGCCAGCAGTGAAGGGTACGGAGGGGATCAGCCCCAGCATTTT.

This clone has a single count. The rearrangement joins TRBV10-3 to TRBJ2-7; the match to TRBD2 covers 8 bases. V lost 6 bases and J lost 1; bases outside the gene matches: 5. This CDR3 comprises 14 residues. Germline CDR1 reads ENHRY; CDR2 reads SYGVKD. The DNA for the CDR3 is TGTGCCATCAGCCCCCCGGGAGGGTCCTACGAGCAGTACTTC. It is translated as CAISPPGGSYEQYF.

The chain uses TRBV19 and TRBJ2-5, with 11 bases fitting TRBD2. Looked up from germline, CDR1 is LNHDA and CDR2 is SQIVND (reference sequence). J lost 4 bases, V lost 6 bases, and 10 bases had no gene match. The CDR3 covers 16 residues. The CDR3 is CASSRLAGGLGETQYF. The CDR3 nucleotides are TGTGCCAGTAGCCGGCTAGCGGGAGGTCTGGGAGAGACCCAGTACTTC.

Only one count was recorded for this clone. The chain couples TRBV27 to TRBJ1-2; 8 bases are a match to TRBD1. Per the germline V gene, CDR1 is MNHEY and CDR2 is SMNVEV (reference sequence). V lost 3 bases, J lost 7 bases, and 7 bases stayed unmatched. This CDR3 is 14 amino acids long. DNA of the CDR3: TGTGCCAGCAGTTTTCAGGGGGCGGTTGGTGGCTACACCTTC. Its translation: CASSFQGAVGGYTF.

The V and J genes are TRBV5-1 and TRBJ1-6; 9 bases map to TRBD1. V gave up 4 bases and J gave up 5 bases; unmatched junction bases: 7. CDR1 is SGHRS, CDR2 YFSETQ, per germline. The CDR3 consists of 16 residues. The CDR3 DNA follows: TGCGCCAGCAGCAAGGACAGGGGATCCGATAATTCACCCCTCCACTTT. Protein product: CASSKDRGSDNSPLHF.

The chain uses TRBV15 and TRBJ2-1; D is unclear. This CDR3 comprises 13 residues. CDR1 LNHNV and CDR2 YYDKDF come from the germline V gene (reference sequence). Trimming cost V 0 bases and J 9 bases, with 9 bases left between them. The DNA of the CDR3 is TGTGCCACCAGCAGAGATGAAAGGGTTGAGCAGTTCTTC. Amino acid sequence: CATSRDERVEQFF.